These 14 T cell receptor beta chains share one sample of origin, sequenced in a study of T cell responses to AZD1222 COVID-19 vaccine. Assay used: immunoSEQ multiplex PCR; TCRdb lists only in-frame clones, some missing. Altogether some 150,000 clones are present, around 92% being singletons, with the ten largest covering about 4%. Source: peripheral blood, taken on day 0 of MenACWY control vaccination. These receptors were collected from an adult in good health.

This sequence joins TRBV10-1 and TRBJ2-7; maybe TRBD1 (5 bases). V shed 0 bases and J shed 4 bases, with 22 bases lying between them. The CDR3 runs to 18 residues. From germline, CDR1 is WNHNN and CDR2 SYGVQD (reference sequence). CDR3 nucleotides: TGCGCCAGCAGTGAGTCTTTAGGGGTACGGCAGCCGGGTTACGAGCAGTACTTC. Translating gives CASSESLGVRQPGYEQYF.

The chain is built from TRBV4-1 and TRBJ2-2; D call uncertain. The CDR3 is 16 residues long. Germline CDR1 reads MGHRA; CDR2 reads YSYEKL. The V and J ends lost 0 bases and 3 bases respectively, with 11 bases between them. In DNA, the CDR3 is TGCGCCAGCAGCCAAGATCCAGTTTCGGACACCGGGGAGCTGTTTTTT. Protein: CASSQDPVSDTGELFF.

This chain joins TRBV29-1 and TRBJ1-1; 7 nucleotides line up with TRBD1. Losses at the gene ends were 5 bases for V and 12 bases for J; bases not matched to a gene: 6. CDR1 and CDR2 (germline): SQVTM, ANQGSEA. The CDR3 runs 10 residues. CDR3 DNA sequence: TGCAGCGTTACGACAGGGAGTACTTTCTTT. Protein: CSVTTGSTFF.

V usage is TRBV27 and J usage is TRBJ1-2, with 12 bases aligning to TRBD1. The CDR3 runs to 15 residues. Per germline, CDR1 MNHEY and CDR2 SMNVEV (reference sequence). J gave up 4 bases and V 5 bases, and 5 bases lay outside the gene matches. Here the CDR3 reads CASSPGTGGVYGYTF. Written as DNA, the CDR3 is TGTGCCAGCAGTCCTGGGACAGGGGGCGTCTATGGCTACACCTTC.

The CDR3 region has the DNA TGTGCCAGCAGTTTCACCGGGACAGGGGAGCAGCCCCAGCATTTT. Encoded protein: CASSFTGTGEQPQHF. The rearrangement joins TRBV6-5 to TRBJ1-5; 10 nucleotides align to TRBD1. Germline V gene data show CDR1 as MNHEY and CDR2 as SVGAGI. The CDR3 length is 15 residues. The V gene end was trimmed by 4 bases and the J gene end by 7 bases; junction bases not matched to a gene: 7.

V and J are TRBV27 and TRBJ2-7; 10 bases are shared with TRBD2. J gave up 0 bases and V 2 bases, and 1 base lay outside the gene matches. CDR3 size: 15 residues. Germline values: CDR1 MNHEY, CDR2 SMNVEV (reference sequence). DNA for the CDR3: TGTGCCAGCAGTTTAACTAGCGGGAACTCCTACGAGCAGTACTTC. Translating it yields CASSLTSGNSYEQYF.

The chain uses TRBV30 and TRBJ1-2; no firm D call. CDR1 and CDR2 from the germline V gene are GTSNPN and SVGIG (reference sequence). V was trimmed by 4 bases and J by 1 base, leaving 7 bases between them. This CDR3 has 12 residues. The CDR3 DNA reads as TGTGCCTGGACAGGATTTAACTATGGCTACACCTTC. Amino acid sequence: CAWTGFNYGYTF.

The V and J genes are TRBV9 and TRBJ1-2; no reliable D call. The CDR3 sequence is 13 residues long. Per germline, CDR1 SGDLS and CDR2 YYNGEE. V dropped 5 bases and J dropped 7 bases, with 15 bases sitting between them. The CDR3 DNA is TGTGCCAGCAGTACCGAGGCGGGATCTGGCTACACCTTC. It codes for CASSTEAGSGYTF.

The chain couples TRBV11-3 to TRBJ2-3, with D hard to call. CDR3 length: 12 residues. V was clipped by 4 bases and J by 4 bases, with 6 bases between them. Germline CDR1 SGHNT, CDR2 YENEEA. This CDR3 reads CASSYNPDTQYF. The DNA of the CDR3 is TGTGCCAGCAGCTATAATCCAGATACGCAGTATTTT.

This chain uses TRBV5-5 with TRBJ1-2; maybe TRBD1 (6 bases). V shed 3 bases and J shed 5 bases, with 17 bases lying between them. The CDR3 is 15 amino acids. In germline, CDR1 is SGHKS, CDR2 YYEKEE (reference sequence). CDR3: CASSSITQGGYGYTF. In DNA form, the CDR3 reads TGTGCCAGCAGCTCAATCACACAGGGAGGGTATGGCTACACCTTC.

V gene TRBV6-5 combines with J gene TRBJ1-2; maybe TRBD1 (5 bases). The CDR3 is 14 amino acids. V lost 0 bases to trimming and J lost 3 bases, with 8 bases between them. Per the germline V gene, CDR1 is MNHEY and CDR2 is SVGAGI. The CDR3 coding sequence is TGTGCCAGCAGTTACTCATCAGGGCACTATGGCTACACCTTC. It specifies CASSYSSGHYGYTF.

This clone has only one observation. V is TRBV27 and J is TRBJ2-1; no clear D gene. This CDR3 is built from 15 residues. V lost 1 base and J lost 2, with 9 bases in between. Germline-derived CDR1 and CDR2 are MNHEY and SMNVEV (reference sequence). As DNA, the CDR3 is TGTGCCAGCAGTTTATTGGGCGGCCCCTACAATGAGCAGTTCTTC. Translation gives CASSLLGGPYNEQFF.

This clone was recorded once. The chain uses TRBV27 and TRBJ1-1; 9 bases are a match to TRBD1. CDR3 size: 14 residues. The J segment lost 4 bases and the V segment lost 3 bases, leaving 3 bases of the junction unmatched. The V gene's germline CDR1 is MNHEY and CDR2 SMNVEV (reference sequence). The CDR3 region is CASSLETGGTEAFF. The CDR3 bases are TGTGCCAGCAGTTTGGAGACAGGGGGCACTGAAGCTTTCTTT.

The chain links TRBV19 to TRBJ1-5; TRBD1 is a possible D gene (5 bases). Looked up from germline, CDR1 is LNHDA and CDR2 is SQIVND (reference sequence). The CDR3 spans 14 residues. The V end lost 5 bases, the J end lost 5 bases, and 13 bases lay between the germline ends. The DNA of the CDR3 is TGTGCCAGTAGTGCCCGCGGGACCTATCAGCCCCAGCATTTT. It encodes CASSARGTYQPQHF.